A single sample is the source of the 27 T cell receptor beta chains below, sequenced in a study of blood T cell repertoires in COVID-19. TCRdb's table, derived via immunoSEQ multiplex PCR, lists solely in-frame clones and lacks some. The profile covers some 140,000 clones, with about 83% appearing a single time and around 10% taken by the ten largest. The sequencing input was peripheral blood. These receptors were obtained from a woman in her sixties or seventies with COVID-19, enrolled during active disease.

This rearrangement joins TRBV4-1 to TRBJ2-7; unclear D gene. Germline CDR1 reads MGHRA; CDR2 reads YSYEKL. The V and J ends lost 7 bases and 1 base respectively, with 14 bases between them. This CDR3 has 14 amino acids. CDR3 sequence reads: CASNPRLKSYEQYV. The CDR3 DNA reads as TGCGCCAGCAACCCGAGACTGAAGTCCTACGAGCAGTACGTC.

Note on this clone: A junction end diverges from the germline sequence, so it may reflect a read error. The CDR3 region is CASSFVGGRDETQYF. In DNA, the CDR3 is TGTGCTAGCAGCTTCGTGGGAGGGAGGGATGAGACCCAGTACTTC. This chain connects TRBV7-7 to TRBJ2-5, with 7 nucleotides matching TRBD2. This CDR3 spans 15 amino acids. The germline gives CDR1 SSHAT, CDR2 FNYEAQ (reference sequence).

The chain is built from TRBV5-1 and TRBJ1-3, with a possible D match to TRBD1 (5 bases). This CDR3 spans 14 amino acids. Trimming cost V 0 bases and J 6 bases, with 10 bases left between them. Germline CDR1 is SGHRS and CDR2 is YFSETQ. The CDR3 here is CASSLAGDSNTIYF. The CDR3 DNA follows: TGCGCCAGCAGCTTGGCCGGGGACTCAAACACCATATATTTT.

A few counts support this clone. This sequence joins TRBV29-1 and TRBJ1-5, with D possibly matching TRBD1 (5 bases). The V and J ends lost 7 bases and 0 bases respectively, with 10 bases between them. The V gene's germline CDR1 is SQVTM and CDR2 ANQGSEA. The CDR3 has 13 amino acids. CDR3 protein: CSAARDSNQPQHF. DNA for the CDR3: TGCAGCGCCGCCAGGGATAGCAATCAGCCCCAGCATTTT.

CDR3 region: CASSGQGGGTDTQYF. In nucleotides, the CDR3 is TGTGCCAGCAGCGGACAGGGAGGGGGCACAGATACGCAGTATTTT. The rearrangement links TRBV5-4 to TRBJ2-3, with D perhaps matching TRBD1 (8 bases). Trimming shortened V by 4 bases and J by 1 base, and 13 bases separated the two germline ends. Germline V gene lookup returns CDR1 SGHNT and CDR2 YYREEE (reference sequence). This CDR3 has 15 residues.

CDR3: CASRETSGRYNEQFF. The CDR3, as DNA: TGTGCCAGCAGGGAAACTAGCGGGAGGTACAATGAGCAGTTCTTC. The rearrangement links TRBV2 to TRBJ2-1; 12 nucleotides agree with TRBD2. The CDR3 totals 15 residues. Germline V gene data show CDR1 as SNHLY and CDR2 as FYNNEI. With 6 bases clipped from V and 4 bases from J, the junction kept 4 bases outside the gene matches.

The CDR3 nucleotides are TGCGCGGAAGAACAGGGGAGGATAGAGCAGTACGTC. This codes for CAEEQGRIEQYV. The chain employs TRBV23-1 and TRBJ2-7; TRBD1 is a possible D gene (7 bases). TRBV23-1 is given ORF status, its function remaining uncertain. The CDR3 runs to 12 residues.

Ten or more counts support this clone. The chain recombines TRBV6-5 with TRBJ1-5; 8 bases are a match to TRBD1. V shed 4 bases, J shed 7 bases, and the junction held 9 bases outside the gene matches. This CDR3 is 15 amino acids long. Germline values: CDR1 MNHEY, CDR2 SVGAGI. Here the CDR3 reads CASSLGQGGGQPQHF. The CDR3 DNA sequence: TGTGCCAGCAGTTTAGGACAGGGAGGAGGGCAGCCCCAGCATTTT.

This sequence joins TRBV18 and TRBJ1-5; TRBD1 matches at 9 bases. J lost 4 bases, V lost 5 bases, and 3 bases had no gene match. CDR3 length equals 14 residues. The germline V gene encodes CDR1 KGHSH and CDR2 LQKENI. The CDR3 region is CASSSGTGNQPQHF. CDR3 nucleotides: TGTGCCAGCTCATCCGGGACAGGGAATCAGCCCCAGCATTTT.

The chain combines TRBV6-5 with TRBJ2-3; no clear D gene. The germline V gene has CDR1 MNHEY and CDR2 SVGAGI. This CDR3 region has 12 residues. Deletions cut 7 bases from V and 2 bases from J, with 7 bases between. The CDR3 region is CASTQATDTQYF. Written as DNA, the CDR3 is TGTGCCAGCACCCAGGCCACAGATACGCAGTATTTT.

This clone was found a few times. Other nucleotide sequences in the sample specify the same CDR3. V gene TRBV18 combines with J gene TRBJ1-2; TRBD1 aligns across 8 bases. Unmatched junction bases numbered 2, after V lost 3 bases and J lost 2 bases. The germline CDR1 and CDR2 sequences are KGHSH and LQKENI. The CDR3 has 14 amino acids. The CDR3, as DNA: TGTGCCAGCTCACCGGGACAGGAAAACTATGGCTACACCTTC. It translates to CASSPGQENYGYTF. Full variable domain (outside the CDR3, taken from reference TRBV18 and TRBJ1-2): NAGVMQNPRHLVRRRGQEARLRCSPMKGHSHVYWYRQLPEEGLKFMVYLQKENIIDESGMPKERFSAEFPKEGPSILRIQQVVRGDSAAYFCASSPGQENYGYTFGSGTRLTVV.

The CDR3 region is CASSLGGATEAFF. CDR3 sequence (DNA): TGTGCCAGTAGCCTCGGGGGGGCGACTGAAGCTTTCTTT. The gene calls are TRBV19 and TRBJ1-1; maybe TRBD1 (6 bases). The CDR3 sequence is 13 residues long. CDR1 LNHDA and CDR2 SQIVND come from the germline V gene (reference sequence). V lost 6 bases, J lost 5 bases, and 13 bases lay in between.

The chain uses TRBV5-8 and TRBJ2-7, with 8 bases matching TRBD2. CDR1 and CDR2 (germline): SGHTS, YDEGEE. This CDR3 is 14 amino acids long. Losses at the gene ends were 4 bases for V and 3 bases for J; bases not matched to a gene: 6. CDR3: CASSLPGLDYEQYF. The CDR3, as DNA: TGTGCCAGCAGCCTTCCGGGACTAGACTACGAGCAGTACTTC.

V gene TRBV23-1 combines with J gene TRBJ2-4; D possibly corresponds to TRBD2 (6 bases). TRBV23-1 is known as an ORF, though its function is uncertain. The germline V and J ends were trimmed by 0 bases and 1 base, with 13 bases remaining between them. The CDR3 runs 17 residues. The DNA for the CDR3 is TGCGCCAGCAGTCAATCATGGGACTGGGGGGCCAAAAACATTCAGTACTTC. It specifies CASSQSWDWGAKNIQYF.

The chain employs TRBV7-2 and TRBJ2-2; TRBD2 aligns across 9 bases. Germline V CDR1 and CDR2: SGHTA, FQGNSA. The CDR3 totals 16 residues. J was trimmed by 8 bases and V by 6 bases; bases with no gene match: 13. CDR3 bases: TGTGCCAGCAGGCCCCCTAGCGGGATAAGAGCTGGGGAGCTGTTTTTT. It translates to CASRPPSGIRAGELFF.

CDR3 sequence reads: CASSGVGAVRQFF. The CDR3 coding sequence is TGTGCCAGCAGCGGGGTAGGAGCCGTAAGACAGTTCTTC. This sequence joins TRBV9 and TRBJ2-1; D unclear. V was shortened by 3 bases and J by 13 bases, with 17 bases between the two germline ends. The CDR3 is 13 amino acids. CDR1 and CDR2 from the germline V gene are SGDLS and YYNGEE.

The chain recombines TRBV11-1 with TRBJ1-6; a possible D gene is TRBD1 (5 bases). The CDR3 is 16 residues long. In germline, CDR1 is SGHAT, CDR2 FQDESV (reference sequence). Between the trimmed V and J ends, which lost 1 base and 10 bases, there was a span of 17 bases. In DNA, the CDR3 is TGTGCCAGCAGCTTAGGACAGACCATCGGGGGATCACCCCTCCACTTT. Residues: CASSLGQTIGGSPLHF.

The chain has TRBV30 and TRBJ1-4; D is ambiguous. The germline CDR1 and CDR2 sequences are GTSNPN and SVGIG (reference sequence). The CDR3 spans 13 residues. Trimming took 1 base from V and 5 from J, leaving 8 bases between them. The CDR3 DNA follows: TGTGCCTGGAGTGGGGCCATGAATGAAAAACTGTTTTTT. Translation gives CAWSGAMNEKLFF.

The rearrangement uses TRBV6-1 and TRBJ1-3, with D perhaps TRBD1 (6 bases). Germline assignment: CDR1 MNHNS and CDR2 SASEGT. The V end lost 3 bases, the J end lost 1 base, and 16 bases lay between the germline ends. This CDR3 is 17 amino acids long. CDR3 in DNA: TGTGCCAGCAGTGACAGGGGTAGATCGTCATCTGGAAACACCATATATTTT. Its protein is CASSDRGRSSSGNTIYF.

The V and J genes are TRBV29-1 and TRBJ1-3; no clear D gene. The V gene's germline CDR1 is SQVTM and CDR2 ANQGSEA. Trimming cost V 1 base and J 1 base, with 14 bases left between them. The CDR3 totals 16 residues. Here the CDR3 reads CSVEGAQPQSGNTIYF. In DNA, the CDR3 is TGCAGCGTTGAAGGTGCACAGCCTCAATCTGGAAACACCATATATTTT.

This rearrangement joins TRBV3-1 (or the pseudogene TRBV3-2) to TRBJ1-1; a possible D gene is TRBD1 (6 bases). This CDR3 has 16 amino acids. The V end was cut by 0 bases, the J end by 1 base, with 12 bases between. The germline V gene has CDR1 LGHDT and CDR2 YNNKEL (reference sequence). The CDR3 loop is CASSQEGGGANTEAFF. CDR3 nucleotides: TGTGCCAGCAGCCAAGAAGGAGGGGGGGCGAACACTGAAGCTTTCTTT.

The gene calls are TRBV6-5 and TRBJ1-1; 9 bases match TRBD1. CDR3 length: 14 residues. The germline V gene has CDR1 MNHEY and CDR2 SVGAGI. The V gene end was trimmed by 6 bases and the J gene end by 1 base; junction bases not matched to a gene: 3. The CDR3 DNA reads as TGTGCCAGCAGATTACAGGGGGCGAACACTGAAGCTTTCTTT. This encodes CASRLQGANTEAFF.

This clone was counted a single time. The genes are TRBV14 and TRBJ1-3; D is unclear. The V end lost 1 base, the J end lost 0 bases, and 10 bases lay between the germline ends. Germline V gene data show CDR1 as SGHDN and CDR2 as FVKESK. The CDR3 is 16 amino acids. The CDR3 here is CASSQVRSLSGNTIYF. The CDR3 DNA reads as TGTGCCAGCAGCCAAGTACGGTCCCTCTCTGGAAACACCATATATTTT.

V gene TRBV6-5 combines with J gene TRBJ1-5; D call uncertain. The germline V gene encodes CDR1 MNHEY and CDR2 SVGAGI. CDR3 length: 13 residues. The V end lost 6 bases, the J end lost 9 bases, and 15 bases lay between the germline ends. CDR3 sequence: CASRETGVGPQHF. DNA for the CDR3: TGTGCCAGCAGGGAGACCGGGGTCGGGCCCCAGCATTTT.

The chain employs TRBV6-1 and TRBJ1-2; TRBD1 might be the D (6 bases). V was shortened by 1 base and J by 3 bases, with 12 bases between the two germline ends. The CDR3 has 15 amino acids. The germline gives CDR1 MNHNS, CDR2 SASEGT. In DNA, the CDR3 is TGTGCCAGCAGTGAAGACGCAGGGGCGGACTATGGCTACACCTTC. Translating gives CASSEDAGADYGYTF.

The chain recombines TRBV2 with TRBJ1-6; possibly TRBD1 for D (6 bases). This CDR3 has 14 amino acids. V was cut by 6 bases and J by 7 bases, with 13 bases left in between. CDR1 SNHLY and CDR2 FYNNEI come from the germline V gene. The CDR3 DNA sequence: TGTGCCAGCAGAGGGGGACGGTTGAATTCACCCCTCCACTTT. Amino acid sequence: CASRGGRLNSPLHF.

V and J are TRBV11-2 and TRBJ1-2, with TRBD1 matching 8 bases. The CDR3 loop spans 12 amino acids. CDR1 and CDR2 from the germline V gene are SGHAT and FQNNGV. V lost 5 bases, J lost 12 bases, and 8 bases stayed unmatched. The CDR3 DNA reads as TGTGCCAGCAGCGTGGACAGGGTTCAACACACCTTC. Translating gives CASSVDRVQHTF.